This note documents a single T cell receptor (beta chain) sequence. What it binds is unknown. The germline V gene has CDR1 WNHNN and CDR2 SYGVQD (reference sequence). Trimming removed 0 bases at V and 3 bases at J, with 13 bases between. The CDR3 runs to 16 residues. This sample stems from a study of shared clonotypes between healthy human individuals. Whole-study results and caveats: Four donors held approximately 4.5% of naive CD4 clonotypes in common.

The data were produced by immunoSEQ multiplex PCR, yet TCRdb's version contains in-frame clones alone and is incomplete. The table has roughly 410,000 clones, about 96% seen once. The sample consisted of memory CD8+ T cells sorted from blood. The subset: CD45RO+ cells pooled with CCR7-negative TemRA cells. V gene TRBV10-1 combines with J gene TRBJ2-3; unclear D gene. The receptor comes from a man aged 25 to 45 in good health. Here the CDR3 DNA reads TGCGCCAGCAGTGAGTCAAGAGGTAAACTGACAGATACGCAGTATTTT. Translated: CASSESRGKLTDTQYF.